One sample yielded the 17 T cell receptor beta chains listed below, sequenced in a study of T cells in Graves' hyperthyroidism and ophthalmopathy. Researchers amplified the TCR beta CDR3 regions from RNA transcripts. HTBI primers were the set used in a first-round RT-PCR of the TCR CDR3. TCRdb reprocessed the multiplex PCR reads with MiXCR, giving one entry per CDR3 protein. The sample includes roughly 500,000 distinct CDR3 sequences, approximately 13% of them seen just once. What was sequenced was blood. These receptors were taken from a woman in her thirties with Graves' hyperthyroidism that later progressed to Graves' ophthalmopathy.

This clonotype was counted only a few times. This chain connects TRBV7-2 to TRBJ1-1, with D perhaps matching TRBD1 (5 bases). V shed 3 bases and J shed 1 base, with 12 bases lying between them. The CDR3 is 15 amino acids. Germline CDR1 SGHTA, CDR2 FQGNSA. The CDR3 sequence is CASSLFGTGNTEAFF. CDR3 nucleotide sequence: TGTGCCAGCAGCTTGTTTGGGACGGGGAACACTGAAGCTTTCTTT. The full variable domain, in which reference TRBV7-2 and TRBJ1-1 provide the parts outside the CDR3, is GAGVSQSPSNKVTEKGKDVELRCDPISGHTALYWYRQSLGQGLEFLIYFQGNSAPDKSGLPSDRFSAERTGGSVSTLTIQRTQQEDSAVYLCASSLFGTGNTEAFFGQGTRLTVV.

V is TRBV5-1 and J is TRBJ1-3; weak D call: TRBD1 (5 bases). V lost 0 bases to trimming and J lost 2 bases, with 9 bases between them. This CDR3 has 15 amino acids. Germline V gene data show CDR1 as SGHRS and CDR2 as YFSETQ. CDR3 residues: CASSLEGPPGNTIYF. The CDR3, as DNA: TGCGCCAGCAGCTTGGAGGGGCCCCCTGGAAACACCATATATTTT.

There are many counts of this clonotype. V gene TRBV12-3 or TRBV12-4 combines with J gene TRBJ1-4; D gene unclear. CDR3 length equals 12 residues. V was pared by 3 bases and J by 8 bases, with 7 bases between. The CDR3 DNA follows: TGTGCCAGCAGTTTTGGGTCGGAAAAACTGTTTTTT. Amino acids: CASSFGSEKLFF.

Ten or more counts support this clonotype. This chain uses TRBV7-2 with TRBJ2-5; D possibly corresponds to TRBD2 (6 bases). From germline, CDR1 is SGHTA and CDR2 FQGNSA. Trimming shortened V by 4 bases and J by 2 bases, and 17 bases separated the two germline ends. The CDR3 totals 16 residues. This chain's CDR3 is CASSSPGVYGQETQYF. The CDR3, as DNA: TGTGCCAGCAGCTCCCCGGGGGTATATGGGCAAGAGACCCAGTACTTC.

In this sample, this clonotype turned up a few times. The chain uses TRBV6-5 and TRBJ2-2; possible D gene TRBD1, 6 bases. The CDR3 totals 17 residues. Trimming pared 3 bases from V and 5 bases from J, leaving 19 bases between. Germline CDR1 reads MNHEY; CDR2 reads SVGAGI. Written as DNA, the CDR3 is TGTGCCAGCAGTTATAAGTTTCAGGGGCGTTCGACCGGGGAGCTGTTTTTT. Translated: CASSYKFQGRSTGELFF.

This clonotype was recorded at least ten times. Germline and junction disagree at one end, which may indicate a read error. The chain has TRBV2 and TRBJ2-5; a possible D gene is TRBD1 (5 bases). The germline V gene encodes CDR1 SNHLY and CDR2 FYNNEI. The CDR3 sequence is 13 residues long. CDR3 sequence: CASSEQGQGTQYF. Here the CDR3 DNA reads TGTGCCAGCAGTGAACAGGGTCAAGGGACCCAGTACTTC. The full variable domain, completed using reference TRBV2 and TRBJ2-5, is EPEVTQTPSHQVTQMGQEVILRCVPISNHLYFYWYRQILGQKVEFLVSFYNNEISEKSEIFDDQFSVERPDGSNFTLKIRSTKLEDSAMYFCASSEQGQGTQYFGPGTRLLVL.

This clonotype was detected many times. The genes are TRBV7-9 and TRBJ2-1; 7 nucleotides match TRBD2. CDR3 length equals 15 residues. Trimming took 1 base from V and 9 from J; bases not matched to a gene: 9. Germline V gives CDR1 SEHNR, CDR2 FQNEAQ (reference sequence). This CDR3 reads CASSLVGGGMSEQFF. CDR3 in DNA: TGTGCCAGCAGCTTAGTCGGGGGAGGGATGAGTGAGCAGTTCTTC. The whole variable domain, filled in from reference TRBV7-9 and TRBJ2-1, reads DTGVSQNPRHKITKRGQNVTFRCDPISEHNRLYWYRQTLGQGPEFLTYFQNEAQLEKSRLLSDRFSAERPKGSFSTLEIQRTEQGDSAMYLCASSLVGGGMSEQFFGPGTRLTVL.

The chain is built from TRBV2 and TRBJ1-5, with 10 bases lining up with TRBD1. The CDR3 is 13 amino acids. The J segment lost 7 bases and the V segment lost 8 bases, leaving 5 bases of the junction unmatched. Looked up from germline, CDR1 is SNHLY and CDR2 is FYNNEI. The CDR3 loop is CASDRGREQPQHF. The CDR3 DNA reads TGTGCCAGCGACAGGGGGCGAGAGCAGCCCCAGCATTTT.

This clonotype has a count of ten or more. The V gene is TRBV12-3 or TRBV12-4, the J gene TRBJ1-2; D ambiguous. Trimming removed 4 bases at V and 4 bases at J, with 16 bases between. This CDR3 has 15 amino acids. The CDR3 DNA is TGTGCCAGCAGTTCCGGGCCCGACCCGGGCTATGGCTACACCTTC. It yields the protein CASSSGPDPGYGYTF.

This clonotype was counted between two and nine times. V gene TRBV6-1 combines with J gene TRBJ1-1, with D unclear. V lost 3 bases, J lost 6 bases, and 8 bases lay in between. From germline, CDR1 is MNHNS and CDR2 SASEGT. The CDR3 runs 12 residues. CDR3 protein: CASSDRRAEAFF. In nucleotides, the CDR3 is TGTGCCAGCAGTGATCGAAGGGCTGAAGCTTTCTTT.

The V call is TRBV6-1, the J call TRBJ2-1, with 11 bases matching TRBD2. The CDR3 covers 15 residues. The germline gives CDR1 MNHNS, CDR2 SASEGT. Trimming cost V 5 bases and J 6 bases; bases outside gene matches: 6. The CDR3 coding sequence is TGTGCCAGCAGTTCCAGTAGCGGGAGGGCCAATGAGCAGTTCTTC. This translates into CASSSSSGRANEQFF.

This clonotype was seen a handful of times. The chain carries TRBV5-1 and TRBJ2-5; the D gene is possibly TRBD2 (5 bases). The CDR3 contains 14 residues. The V and J ends lost 6 bases and 0 bases respectively, with 12 bases between them. Germline CDR1 reads SGHRS; CDR2 reads YFSETQ. The CDR3 DNA reads as TGCGCCAGCAAAAATAGCGAGTACCAAGAGACCCAGTACTTC. It yields the protein CASKNSEYQETQYF.

This clonotype has more than one count but fewer than ten. The chain is built from TRBV30 and TRBJ1-2; no clear D. This CDR3 spans 11 amino acids. Trimming stripped 5 bases from V and 8 bases from J, with 12 bases between. From germline, CDR1 is GTSNPN and CDR2 SVGIG (reference sequence). In DNA, the CDR3 is TGTGCCTGGGGGCACGCCCGGGGCTACACCTTC. Translating gives CAWGHARGYTF.

This clonotype was seen more than once but under ten times. The V call is TRBV14, the J call TRBJ2-5, with TRBD2 matching 7 bases. There are 15 residues in the CDR3. The V gene end was trimmed by 5 bases and the J gene end by 5 bases; junction bases not matched to a gene: 11. Germline V CDR1 and CDR2: SGHDN, FVKESK. The CDR3 DNA is TGTGCCAGCAGCGCCTTAGCGGGTGGGCCGGAGACCCAGTACTTC. Protein: CASSALAGGPETQYF.

There are many counts of this clonotype. V gene TRBV6-1 combines with J gene TRBJ1-2; weak D call: TRBD1 (5 bases). With 5 bases removed from V and 7 bases from J, the gap between germline ends came to 23 bases. From germline, CDR1 is MNHNS and CDR2 SASEGT. This CDR3 region has 16 residues. This CDR3 reads CASSKPGIQGSGGYTF. CDR3 sequence (DNA): TGTGCCAGCAGTAAACCGGGAATTCAGGGTAGCGGTGGCTACACCTTC.

The chain recombines TRBV19 with TRBJ1-5; TRBD1 matches at 7 bases. Germline V lookup: CDR1 LNHDA, CDR2 SQIVND (reference sequence). The CDR3 extends over 16 amino acids. J was trimmed by 4 bases and V by 8 bases; bases with no gene match: 14. The CDR3 DNA reads TGTGCCAGTCGCGGACAGGCCGGCCTAGGGAATCAGCCCCAGCATTTT. Its protein is CASRGQAGLGNQPQHF.

This clonotype showed up many times. The chain employs TRBV27 and TRBJ2-7; TRBD1 is a possible D gene (6 bases). Deletions cut 6 bases from V and 6 bases from J, with 15 bases between. The CDR3 has 13 residues. CDR1 is MNHEY and CDR2 is SMNVEV in the germline V gene (reference sequence). Here the CDR3 reads CASSTGQSGEQYF. CDR3 nucleotides: TGTGCCAGCAGCACGGGACAATCGGGCGAGCAGTACTTC.